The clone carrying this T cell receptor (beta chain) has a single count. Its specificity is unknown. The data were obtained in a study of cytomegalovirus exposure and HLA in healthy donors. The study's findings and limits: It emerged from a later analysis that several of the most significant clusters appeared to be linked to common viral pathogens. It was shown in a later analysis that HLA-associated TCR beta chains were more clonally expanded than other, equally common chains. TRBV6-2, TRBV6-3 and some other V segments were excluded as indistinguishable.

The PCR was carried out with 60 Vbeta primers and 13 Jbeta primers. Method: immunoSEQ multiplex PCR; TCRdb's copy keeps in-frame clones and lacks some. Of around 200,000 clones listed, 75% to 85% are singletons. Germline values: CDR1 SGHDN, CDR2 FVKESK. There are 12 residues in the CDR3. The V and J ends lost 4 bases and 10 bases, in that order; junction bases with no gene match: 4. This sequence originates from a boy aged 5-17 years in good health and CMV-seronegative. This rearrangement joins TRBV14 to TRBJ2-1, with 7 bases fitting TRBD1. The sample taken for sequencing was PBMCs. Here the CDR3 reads CASSLGQAEQFF. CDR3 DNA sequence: TGTGCCAGCAGCCTTGGACAGGCGGAGCAGTTCTTC.